Listed below are T cell receptor beta chains from one sample, sequenced in a study of shared clonotypes between healthy human individuals. Sequencing was performed with immunoSEQ multiplex PCR; in TCRdb, only in-frame clones are kept and a portion is missing. Altogether 2,500,000 or so clones are present, 85% to 95% being singletons, with the ten largest covering about 0.36%. Sequenced sample: naive CD4+ T cells from PBMCs. These receptors all stem from a man aged 18 to 29 in good health. Some clones in this sample may be carry-over from other donors' samples. CDR3s include the opening cysteine and the closing phenylalanine or tryptophan. The order of the fields is CDR3 protein, J gene, V gene, clone size. Rows give clone size only sometimes, using once, few, many, or a class for an expanded clone.

CDR3: CASSPRGLGDNEQFF
J: TRBJ2-1
V: TRBV18
size: NA

CDR3: CASSEDPWLGLGIQYF
J: TRBJ2-4
V: TRBV2
size: NA

CDR3: CASSAFRDRETEAFF
J: TRBJ1-1
V: TRBV5-6
size: few

CDR3: CASSNRRVLDETQYF
J: TRBJ2-5
V: TRBV27
size: once

CDR3: CASSDSRELFF
J: TRBJ2-2
V: TRBV6-5
size: NA

CDR3: CASSGRAGGPGRYIQYF
J: TRBJ2-4
V: TRBV28
size: NA

CDR3: CASSPGTGGGNEQFF
J: TRBJ2-1
V: TRBV18
size: NA

CDR3: CASSLALGGFTEAFF
J: TRBJ1-1
V: TRBV5-1
size: NA

CDR3: CASSLSWGRVDEQYF
J: TRBJ2-7
V: TRBV27
size: NA

CDR3: CASALGRGHRETQYF
J: TRBJ2-5
V: TRBV18
size: NA

CDR3: CASSPRVGATKHF
J: TRBJ1-5
V: TRBV6-5
size: NA

CDR3: CATPGPGGNQPQHF
J: TRBJ1-5
V: TRBV28
size: NA

CDR3: CASSLRTGLSGANVLTF
J: TRBJ2-6
V: TRBV27
size: NA

CDR3: CASSYSSSASYNEQFF
J: TRBJ2-1
V: TRBV6-6
size: NA

CDR3: CASSTQRNTGELFF
J: TRBJ2-2
V: TRBV6-1
size: NA

CDR3: CASSSGGSMNTQYF
J: TRBJ2-3
V: TRBV7-2
size: NA

CDR3: CASSFSTGGGETQYF
J: TRBJ2-5
V: TRBV7-3
size: NA

CDR3: CATSPWRGVSYGYTF
J: TRBJ1-2
V: TRBV28
size: NA

CDR3: CASSLPHGDEQFF
J: TRBJ2-1
V: TRBV11-3
size: NA

CDR3: CASSQWTGGQYEQYF
J: TRBJ2-7
V: TRBV23-1
size: NA

CDR3: CASSIDQQVSYEQYF
J: TRBJ2-7
V: TRBV19
size: once

CDR3: CASSHPGTALPQPQHF
J: TRBJ1-5
V: TRBV4-2
size: once

CDR3: CASSLVSEGTGYTF
J: TRBJ1-2
V: TRBV7-2
size: NA

CDR3: CASRRQGATNTGELFF
J: TRBJ2-2
V: TRBV28
size: NA

CDR3: CASSALRSSGNTIYF
J: TRBJ1-3
V: TRBV18
size: once

CDR3: CASSLNAPTNEKLFF
J: TRBJ1-4
V: TRBV5-1
size: NA

CDR3: CASSIVRTDTQYF
J: TRBJ2-3
V: TRBV19
size: NA

CDR3: CATSRDTVLNTEAFF
J: TRBJ1-1
V: TRBV15
size: NA

CDR3: CASSGAGLGVSTEAFF
J: TRBJ1-1
V: TRBV6-1
size: NA

CDR3: CAIRGVGPDTQYF
J: TRBJ2-3
V: TRBV10-3
size: once

CDR3: CASSLGLGGRGEQYF
J: TRBJ2-7
V: TRBV5-5
size: NA

CDR3: CASSWMGSATNEKLFF
J: TRBJ1-4
V: TRBV5-1
size: NA

CDR3: CASSLAPGTEAFF
J: TRBJ1-1
V: TRBV7-2
size: NA

CDR3: CASVPRVPQETQYF
J: TRBJ2-5
V: TRBV23-1
size: NA

CDR3: CASSPQISGANVLTF
J: TRBJ2-6
V: TRBV7-3
size: NA

CDR3: CASSQNNSPLHF
J: TRBJ1-6
V: TRBV4-2
size: NA

CDR3: CASSLSSEAFF
J: TRBJ1-1
V: TRBV11-2
size: NA

CDR3: CASSRGTGSSYEQYF
J: TRBJ2-7
V: TRBV9
size: NA

CDR3: CASSFMLYGYTF
J: TRBJ1-2
V: TRBV28
size: NA

CDR3: CASSQDQGADYGYTF
J: TRBJ1-2
V: TRBV4-1
size: NA

CDR3: CSVDWGSAQDTQYF
J: TRBJ2-3
V: TRBV29-1
size: NA

CDR3: CASSLESSYERQYF
J: TRBJ2-7
V: TRBV11-2
size: NA

CDR3: CASSLWGSISYEQYF
J: TRBJ2-7
V: TRBV27
size: NA

CDR3: CASALKASDTQYF
J: TRBJ2-3
V: TRBV5-1
size: NA

CDR3: CASSLAYGQPYGYTF
J: TRBJ1-2
V: TRBV5-1
size: once

CDR3: CASVLYNEQFF
J: TRBJ2-1
V: TRBV2
size: NA

CDR3: CASSLGGTGEETQYF
J: TRBJ2-5
V: TRBV5-1
size: few

CDR3: CASSREEGASPYGYTF
J: TRBJ1-2
V: TRBV4-3
size: NA

CDR3: CASSTSGGLGDTQYF
J: TRBJ2-3
V: TRBV19
size: NA

CDR3: CASSLIRAGPGDTQYF
J: TRBJ2-3
V: TRBV7-3
size: once

CDR3: CASSPRGLSGNEQFF
J: TRBJ2-1
V: TRBV18
size: NA

CDR3: CASSGRTSGRPSYNEQFF
J: TRBJ2-1
V: TRBV27
size: NA

CDR3: CASSLLATNTGELFF
J: TRBJ2-2
V: TRBV5-6
size: NA

CDR3: CASTLRTYPEKLFF
J: TRBJ1-4
V: TRBV5-5
size: once